Sequencing of this T cell receptor (beta chain) was carried out in a study of blood T cells in healthy people across ages. It was with a sample-barcoded 5' primer and a J-beta primer mix that a second PCR of roughly 7 to 11 cycles was run. MiXCR, run by TCRdb on the 5' RACE reads, gives a single entry per CDR3 protein. Of 1.5 million to 1.9 million distinct CDR3 sequences listed, around 40% are singletons. A few counts support this clonotype. Germline trimming cut 6 bases from V and 0 bases from J; bases unmatched to any gene: 14. Germline loops: CDR1 DFQATT, CDR2 SNEGSKA (reference sequence). This CDR3 spans 18 amino acids.

This chain connects TRBV20-1 to TRBJ2-6, with 7 bases fitting TRBD1. The material sequenced was blood. The TCR sequence derives from a woman aged 18-29 years in good health. In nucleotides, the CDR3 is TGCAGTGCAACACACCTGACAGGGCTGAGCTCTGGGGCCAACGTCCTGACTTTC. Translation gives CSATHLTGLSSGANVLTF.